The next 26 T cell receptor beta chains were all read from a single sample in a study of molecular identifiers for immune sequencing clone quantification. MiXCR, applied by TCRdb to the PCR reads, yields one record per CDR3 protein. The sample holds more than 550,000 distinct CDR3 sequences, about 25% seen once. Material: naive CD8+ T cells from blood, with Jurkat cell RNA spiked in. Subset described: FACS-sorted CD8+CD4-CCR7+CD45RA+ naive T cells. Every receptor here comes from a human donor in good health. Some libraries in this study had Jurkat cell RNA spiked in.

This clonotype was seen at least ten times. This chain connects TRBV28 to TRBJ1-6; D is ambiguous. The CDR3 has 14 amino acids. V was trimmed by 3 bases and J by 12 bases, leaving 15 bases between them. The germline V gene has CDR1 MDHEN and CDR2 SYDVKM. The CDR3 loop reads CASSFRGKFGPLHF. CDR3 sequence (DNA): TGTGCCAGCAGTTTTCGAGGAAAGTTTGGACCCCTCCACTTT.

In this sample, this clonotype turned up once. A read error may be the cause here, since a much bigger clone is one base away. This chain connects TRBV28 to TRBJ2-7; 7 bases align to TRBD1. The germline gives CDR1 MDHEN, CDR2 SYDVKM. The CDR3 consists of 14 residues. DNA for the CDR3: TGTGCCATCACAGAAGGGGGCCGGGGCTACGAGCGGTACTTC. Translation: CAITEGGRGYERYF.

This clonotype was seen a handful of times. V usage is TRBV6-5 and J usage is TRBJ2-7; unclear D gene. Germline V lookup: CDR1 MNHEY, CDR2 SVGAGI. The CDR3 extends over 13 amino acids. V lost 8 bases, J lost 3 bases, and 14 bases lay in between. The CDR3 reads CASQAAYNYEQYF. CDR3 nucleotide sequence: TGTGCCAGCCAGGCCGCCTATAACTACGAGCAGTACTTC.

This clonotype was counted only a few times. The rearrangement uses TRBV13 and TRBJ2-3; 8 bases align to TRBD2. CDR3 length equals 13 residues. Trimming removed 5 bases from V and 8 bases from J; junction bases left unmatched: 6. Germline assignment: CDR1 PRHDT and CDR2 FYEKMQ (reference sequence). CDR3 loop: CASSTGGGSTQYF. The CDR3 DNA follows: TGTGCCAGCAGCACCGGGGGGGGGTCTACGCAGTATTTT. Drawing the rest from reference TRBV13 and TRBJ2-3, the complete variable domain is AAGVIQSPRHLIKEKRETATLKCYPIPRHDTVYWYQQGPGQDPQFLISFYEKMQSDKGSIPDRFSAQQFSDYHSELNMSSLELGDSALYFCASSTGGGSTQYFGPGTRLTVL.

This clonotype was found many times. The chain couples TRBV7-2 to TRBJ2-6; 7 bases align to TRBD2. The J segment lost 2 bases and the V segment lost 5 bases, leaving 9 bases of the junction unmatched. The germline gives CDR1 SGHTA, CDR2 FQGNSA. The CDR3 has 17 amino acids. This CDR3 reads CASSPGRTSTGANVLTF. The CDR3, as DNA: TGTGCCAGCAGCCCCGGGAGGACCTCCACTGGGGCCAACGTCCTGACTTTC. The entire variable domain, with the rest obtained from reference TRBV7-2 and TRBJ2-6, is as follows: GAGVSQSPSNKVTEKGKDVELRCDPISGHTALYWYRQSLGQGLEFLIYFQGNSAPDKSGLPSDRFSAERTGGSVSTLTIQRTQQEDSAVYLCASSPGRTSTGANVLTFGAGSRLTVL.

This clonotype has ten or more counts. V gene TRBV14 combines with J gene TRBJ1-6; a possible D gene is TRBD1 (6 bases). This CDR3 is built from 15 residues. Germline V gene lookup returns CDR1 SGHDN and CDR2 FVKESK. The V and J ends lost 4 bases and 7 bases respectively, with 14 bases between them. CDR3 region: CASSRTGQRNSPLHF. CDR3 in DNA: TGTGCCAGCAGCCGGACTGGACAGAGGAATTCACCCCTCCACTTT.

Details on this clonotype: Likely a read error: the CDR3 ends without its conserved phenylalanine or tryptophan. The rearrangement joins TRBV14 to TRBJ2-7; D may be TRBD1 (6 bases). In germline, CDR1 is SGHDN, CDR2 FVKESK. V lost 3 bases and J 2 bases, leaving 8 bases between the germline ends. The CDR3 consists of 13 residues. This CDR3 is CASSHGTTYEQYL. Here the CDR3 DNA reads TGTGCCAGCAGCCACGGGACAACCTACGAGCAGTACCTC.

In this sample, this clonotype turned up many times. The chain couples TRBV7-9 to TRBJ2-7; no clear D. The CDR3 consists of 12 residues. From germline, CDR1 is SEHNR and CDR2 FQNEAQ (reference sequence). V was clipped by 3 bases and J by 5 bases, with 8 bases between them. CDR3 in DNA: TGTGCCAGCAGCTTGGTGCAGGACGAGCAGTACTTC. It codes for CASSLVQDEQYF.

This sequence joins TRBV19 and TRBJ2-3; TRBD1 aligns across 9 bases. The CDR3 length is 19 residues. Germline V lookup: CDR1 LNHDA, CDR2 SQIVND (reference sequence). V was clipped by 1 base and J by 3 bases; unmatched bases: 14. CDR3 nucleotide sequence: TGTGCCAGTAGTATAGGGGGACAGGGCTCGATTCACGGAACAGATACGCAGTATTTT. Translated: CASSIGGQGSIHGTDTQYF.

This clonotype occurred a few times. The V and J genes are TRBV25-1 and TRBJ2-3; TRBD2 agrees at 12 bases. J was trimmed by 6 bases and V by 4 bases; bases with no gene match: 2. This CDR3 spans 14 amino acids. Germline CDR1 MGHDK, CDR2 SYGVNS. CDR3 sequence: CASSGTSGVDTQYF. The CDR3 DNA sequence: TGTGCCAGCAGTGGGACTAGCGGGGTGGATACGCAGTATTTT. Combining the CDR3 with reference TRBV25-1 and TRBJ2-3 gives the whole variable domain EADIYQTPRYLVIGTGKKITLECSQTMGHDKMYWYQQDPGMELHLIHYSYGVNSTEKGDLSSESTVSRIRTEHFPLTLESARPSHTSQYLCASSGTSGVDTQYFGPGTRLTVL.

This clonotype was seen at least ten times. The V gene is TRBV30, the J gene TRBJ2-5; possibly TRBD2 for D (5 bases). From germline, CDR1 is GTSNPN and CDR2 SVGIG (reference sequence). The CDR3 length is 14 residues. V was cut by 0 bases and J by 2 bases, with 10 bases left in between. CDR3 sequence reads: CAWSVGRLQETQYF. The CDR3 region has the DNA TGTGCCTGGAGTGTAGGGCGACTACAAGAGACCCAGTACTTC. Together with reference TRBV30 and TRBJ2-5, the CDR3 gives the full variable domain: SQTIHQWPATLVQPVGSPLSLECTVEGTSNPNLYWYRQAAGRGLQLLFYSVGIGQISSEVPQNLSASRPQDRQFILSSKKLLLSDSGFYLCAWSVGRLQETQYFGPGTRLLVL.

As for this clonotype: A much larger clone differs by one base, so this may be a read error. The CDR3 DNA reads as TGTGCCAGCAGCTTAGGGGAGTTCCAAGAGACCCAGTACTTC. Protein: CASSLGEFQETQYF. The V gene is TRBV7-9, the J gene TRBJ2-5; maybe TRBD2 (5 bases). Trimming shortened V by 1 base and J by 1 base, and 7 bases separated the two germline ends. Germline V CDR1 and CDR2: SEHNR, FQNEAQ (reference sequence). This CDR3 has 14 residues.

Worth noting for this clonotype: A much larger clone is a single base away; this may be a read error. The CDR3 nucleotides read TGTGCCAGCAGCTTAATAGGGGGGCCGACAGAAACGCAGTATTTT. Amino acid sequence: CASSLIGGPTETQYF. The V gene is TRBV11-2, the J gene TRBJ2-3; possibly TRBD1 or TRBD2 for D (6 bases each). Germline CDR1 reads SGHAT; CDR2 reads FQNNGV. This CDR3 has 15 residues.

The V gene is TRBV27, the J gene TRBJ2-5; TRBD1 matches 7 bases. Germline trimming cut 1 base from V and 4 bases from J; bases unmatched to any gene: 3. Per germline, CDR1 MNHEY and CDR2 SMNVEV (reference sequence). This CDR3 is built from 14 residues. The CDR3 here is CASSLLGGGETQYF. The CDR3 nucleotides are TGTGCCAGCAGTTTATTAGGGGGCGGAGAGACCCAGTACTTC.

As to this clonotype: This clone may be a read error of a much larger clone one base away. The chain employs TRBV7-9 and TRBJ2-5; 8 bases agree with TRBD1. The CDR3 spans 15 residues. The germline V gene has CDR1 SEHNR and CDR2 FQNEAQ (reference sequence). V lost 6 bases to trimming and J lost 9 bases; unmatched junction nucleotides: 15. Written as DNA, the CDR3 is TGTGCCAGCAGAACACCGGGACAGGAGACCTCGCCCCAGTACTTC. Its translation is CASRTPGQETSPQYF.

The CDR3 bases are TGTGCCAGCTCACGAAGACCTAGCGGGAGCCCCCAAGAGACCCAGTACTTC. Its translation: CASSRRPSGSPQETQYF. J is TRBJ2-5 and V is TRBV18; 10 bases line up with TRBD2. Germline assignment: CDR1 KGHSH and CDR2 LQKENI. The length of the CDR3 is 17 residues. Trimming took 4 bases from V and 1 from J; bases not matched to a gene: 9.

This clonotype showed up many times. This chain links TRBV5-4 with TRBJ2-1, with D possibly being TRBD1 or TRBD2 (5 bases each). V dropped 4 bases and J dropped 5 bases, with 10 bases sitting between them. Germline V lookup: CDR1 SGHNT, CDR2 YYREEE (reference sequence). CDR3 length: 13 residues. The CDR3 loop reads CASSGDQDNEQFF. The DNA of the CDR3 is TGTGCCAGCAGCGGGGACCAGGACAATGAGCAGTTCTTC.

The rearrangement uses TRBV5-5 and TRBJ1-5, with D perhaps TRBD1 (6 bases). The CDR3 loop spans 15 amino acids. Per the germline V gene, CDR1 is SGHKS and CDR2 is YYEKEE (reference sequence). V lost 4 bases to trimming and J lost 2 bases, with 13 bases between them. This CDR3 is CASSAQGYGNQPQHF. For the CDR3, the DNA is TGTGCCAGCAGCGCTCAGGGGTATGGCAATCAGCCCCAGCATTTT.

The chain couples TRBV19 to TRBJ2-7; 9 nucleotides match TRBD1. V was clipped by 6 bases and J by 1 base; unmatched bases: 4. The CDR3 has 14 residues. In germline, CDR1 is LNHDA, CDR2 SQIVND (reference sequence). The CDR3 region is CASRLTGGSYEQYF. CDR3 bases: TGTGCCAGTAGGCTGACAGGGGGTTCCTACGAGCAGTACTTC.

Notes on this clonotype: At one boundary the junction diverges from the germline segment, which might be a read error. This chain connects TRBV28 to TRBJ1-5; D is uncertain. The V gene's germline CDR1 is MDHEN and CDR2 SYDVKM. This CDR3 comprises 15 residues. As DNA, the CDR3 is TGTGCCAGCACAATAGAGGGTCAGCTCCATCAGACCCAGCATTTT. Translating gives CASTIEGQLHQTQHF.

With respect to this clonotype: This could be a read error, since a much larger clone is one nucleotide away. V and J are TRBV14 and TRBJ2-1; D uncertain. Trimming removed 0 bases at V and 5 bases at J, with 8 bases between. The CDR3 length is 14 residues. Germline CDR1 SGHDN, CDR2 FVKESK. CDR3 amino acids: CASSQEGYHNEQFF. CDR3 nucleotides: TGTGCCAGCAGCCAAGAAGGGTATCACAATGAGCAGTTCTTC.

The sample holds many counts of this clonotype. V gene TRBV21-1 combines with J gene TRBJ2-3; no check of the table's D call, TRBD1, against the DNA was made. TRBV21-1 is a recognized pseudogene. The CDR3 totals 16 residues. The chain's CDR3 is CASSKADGTSTDTQYF. Here the CDR3 DNA reads TGTGCCAGCAGCAAAGCCGACGGGACCAGCACAGATACGCAGTATTTT.

This clonotype was seen only a few times. The J gene is TRBJ1-3, the V gene TRBV4-1; D remains ambiguous. This CDR3 has 15 amino acids. V shed 0 bases and J shed 2 bases, with 8 bases lying between them. In germline, CDR1 is MGHRA, CDR2 YSYEKL. The CDR3 nucleotides are TGCGCCAGCAGCCAAGATACCGGCGCTGGAAACACCATATATTTT. Translation: CASSQDTGAGNTIYF.

The V and J genes are TRBV11-2 and TRBJ1-2; TRBD1 aligns across 9 bases. V was pared by 3 bases and J by 4 bases, with 6 bases of the junction left unmatched. CDR1 and CDR2 (germline): SGHAT, FQNNGV. This CDR3 spans 15 amino acids. CDR3 bases: TGTGCCAGCAGCTTGGGGACAGGGACGGCCTATGGCTACACCTTC. This encodes CASSLGTGTAYGYTF.

With respect to this clonotype: Given a much more abundant clone one base away, this may be a read error. The chain recombines TRBV7-9 with TRBJ2-2; D perhaps matches TRBD2 (7 bases). V gave up 3 bases and J gave up 6 bases, with 14 bases separating them. CDR3 length: 15 amino acids. Germline V lookup: CDR1 SEHNR, CDR2 FQNEAQ (reference sequence). CDR3 amino acids: CASSFQGTNAGELFF. The CDR3 region has the DNA TGTGCCAGCAGCTTCCAGGGGACTAACGCCGGGGAGCTGTTTTTT. The full variable domain, in which reference TRBV7-9 and TRBJ2-2 provide the parts outside the CDR3, is DTGVSQNPRHKITKRGQNVTFRCDPISEHNRLYWYRQTLGQGPEFLTYFQNEAQLEKSRLLSDRFSAERPKGSFSTLEIQRTEQGDSAMYLCASSFQGTNAGELFFGEGSRLTVL.

This clonotype was detected ten times or more. DNA of the CDR3: TGCAGCGTTAAGGGACCGTGGGACAACTCCTACGAGCAGTACTTC. Translated: CSVKGPWDNSYEQYF. The rearrangement links TRBV29-1 to TRBJ2-7; D perhaps matches TRBD1 (6 bases). The length of the CDR3 is 15 residues. Trimming stripped 5 bases from V and 0 bases from J, with 17 bases between. In germline, CDR1 is SQVTM, CDR2 ANQGSEA.